This T cell receptor beta chain was observed in a study of shared clonotypes between healthy human individuals. The authors split each subset's genomic DNA evenly across several immunoSEQ plates. Profiling relied on immunoSEQ multiplex PCR, and the TCRdb table lists in-frame clones only, not all of them. The table has over a million clones, about 96% seen once. Study results and limitations: Generally, estimated richness proved larger in naive subsets than it did in memory subsets.

In regard to this clone: Its antigen remains unidentified.

Trimming removed 2 bases at V and 3 bases at J, with 11 bases between. Germline CDR1 and CDR2: SGHRS and YFSETQ. The CDR3 is 15 amino acids. This TCR came from a young man in good health. V gene TRBV5-1 combines with J gene TRBJ1-4; D unresolved. Sequenced sample: naive CD4+ T cells sorted from blood. Sample subset: CD45RA+ positively selected. Here the CDR3 DNA reads TGCGCCAGCAGCTTAGGTTTACAGCCTAATGAAAAACTGTTTTTT. This gives the protein CASSLGLQPNEKLFF.